Listed below are T cell receptor beta chains from one sample, sequenced in a study of blood T cells in healthy people across ages. In TCRdb, the 5' RACE reads were re-called with MiXCR into one record per CDR3 protein. The sample has about 570,000 distinct CDR3 sequences; approximately 30% are singletons. Sequenced: blood. These receptor sequences come from a woman aged 65 to 85 in good health. CDR3s include the opening cysteine and the closing phenylalanine or tryptophan. Fields, in order: J gene, V gene, clone size, D gene, CDR3 DNA, CDR3 protein. D genes are given only for firm matches. Clone size appears in some rows only: once, few, many, or a class for an expanded clone.

J gene: TRBJ2-5
V gene: TRBV7-2
clone size: few
D gene: TRBD2
CDR3 DNA: TGTGCCAGCAGCCTAACGCTGGGACTAGCGGGGGGGCTCCAGGAGACCCAGTACTTC
CDR3 protein: CASSLTLGLAGGLQETQYF

J gene: TRBJ2-7
V gene: TRBV7-2
clone size: few
D gene: NA
CDR3 DNA: TGTGCCAGCAGCTTAGGGTCGGGCCTATACGAGCAGTACTTC
CDR3 protein: CASSLGSGLYEQYF

J gene: TRBJ2-1
V gene: TRBV6-5
clone size: NA
D gene: NA
CDR3 DNA: TGTGCCAGCAGGCCTAGGGGGGACGAGCAGTTCTTC
CDR3 protein: CASRPRGDEQFF

J gene: TRBJ2-5
V gene: TRBV10-3
clone size: NA
D gene: TRBD1
CDR3 DNA: TGTGCCATCAATGAGGGACAGGGAAGAGAGACCCAGTACTTC
CDR3 protein: CAINEGQGRETQYF

J gene: TRBJ2-3
V gene: TRBV21-1
clone size: NA
D gene: NA
CDR3 DNA: TGTGCCAGCAGCAAAGCGAAGTATCGGACAGGCGGTGAAGATACGCAGTATTTT
CDR3 protein: CASSKAKYRTGGEDTQYF

J gene: TRBJ2-3
V gene: TRBV20-1
clone size: few
D gene: NA
CDR3 DNA: TGCAGTGCTAGAGAGGGCGGAGGGTTTGAAAATACGCAGTATTTT
CDR3 protein: CSAREGGGFENTQYF

J gene: TRBJ1-5
V gene: TRBV12-3/TRBV12-4
clone size: once
D gene: NA
CDR3 DNA: TGTGCCAGCAGTTTAATAGGCAGGGGAAAAGGGCAGCCCCAGCATTTT
CDR3 protein: CASSLIGRGKGQPQHF

J gene: TRBJ1-4
V gene: TRBV5-1
clone size: few
D gene: NA
CDR3 DNA: TGCGCCAGCAGTTTGGGGTCGCTTCACAGTAATGAAAAACTGTTTTTT
CDR3 protein: CASSLGSLHSNEKLFF

J gene: TRBJ2-5
V gene: TRBV10-3
clone size: few
D gene: NA
CDR3 DNA: TGTGCCCACGGGGATACCCAAGAGACCCAGTACTTC
CDR3 protein: CAHGDTQETQYF

J gene: TRBJ1-1
V gene: TRBV7-2
clone size: NA
D gene: NA
CDR3 DNA: TGTGCCAGCAGCTTAATGGCTCGCGGGTTGGGGACTGAAGCTTTCTTT
CDR3 protein: CASSLMARGLGTEAFF

J gene: TRBJ2-7
V gene: TRBV5-1
clone size: few
D gene: NA
CDR3 DNA: TGCGCCAGCAGCTTGAATGGCTATTTCGAGCAGTACTTC
CDR3 protein: CASSLNGYFEQYF

J gene: TRBJ2-1
V gene: TRBV20-1
clone size: NA
D gene: NA
CDR3 DNA: TGCAGTGCTAGATCTGGACAATCGAGTCCGCAGTTCTTC
CDR3 protein: CSARSGQSSPQFF

J gene: TRBJ1-5
V gene: TRBV2
clone size: NA
D gene: NA
CDR3 DNA: TGTGCCAGCAGGAAGGAACGCAATCAGCCCCAGCATTTT
CDR3 protein: CASRKERNQPQHF

J gene: TRBJ2-2
V gene: TRBV10-3
clone size: NA
D gene: NA
CDR3 DNA: TGTGCCATCAGTGAGTCGAGTCAGGGGCGGACCGGGGAGCTGTTTTTT
CDR3 protein: CAISESSQGRTGELFF

J gene: TRBJ2-6
V gene: TRBV7-6
clone size: few
D gene: TRBD2
CDR3 DNA: TGTGCCAGCTCCTTGCGGACTAGCGTCTCTGGGGCCAACGTCCTGACTTTC
CDR3 protein: CASSLRTSVSGANVLTF

J gene: TRBJ1-4
V gene: TRBV7-2
clone size: few
D gene: TRBD1
CDR3 DNA: TGTGCCAGCAGCTTTGGACAGGGGTTCAGTGAAAAACTGTTTTTT
CDR3 protein: CASSFGQGFSEKLFF

J gene: TRBJ1-1
V gene: TRBV6-4
clone size: once
D gene: NA
CDR3 DNA: TGTGCCAGCAGCATAGACAGCTCAGGGACTGAAGCTTTCTTT
CDR3 protein: CASSIDSSGTEAFF

J gene: TRBJ1-1
V gene: TRBV19
clone size: NA
D gene: TRBD1
CDR3 DNA: TGTGCCAGTACCAGTCACACAGGGGGAGGTACTGAAGCTTTCTTT
CDR3 protein: CASTSHTGGGTEAFF

J gene: TRBJ2-3
V gene: TRBV7-3
clone size: NA
D gene: TRBD2
CDR3 DNA: TGTGCCAGCAGCCCCTTTCCGGGGGGGCCAGATACGCAGTATTTT
CDR3 protein: CASSPFPGGPDTQYF

J gene: TRBJ2-5
V gene: TRBV20-1
clone size: NA
D gene: NA
CDR3 DNA: TGCAGTGCAGAAATAAGAATGGAGACCCAGTACTTC
CDR3 protein: CSAEIRMETQYF

J gene: TRBJ2-3
V gene: TRBV6-4
clone size: NA
D gene: NA
CDR3 DNA: TGTGCCAGCAGCCGAAGGAGTGTGGCCTGGACAGATACGCAGTATTTT
CDR3 protein: CASSRRSVAWTDTQYF

J gene: TRBJ1-5
V gene: TRBV7-9
clone size: many
D gene: TRBD1
CDR3 DNA: TGTGCCAGCAGCGAGGGACAGGGAAGTAATCAGCCCCAGCATTTT
CDR3 protein: CASSEGQGSNQPQHF

J gene: TRBJ2-1
V gene: TRBV29-1
clone size: NA
D gene: NA
CDR3 DNA: TGCAGCGGGGCCGAAAGTCAATCCTACAATGAGCAGTTCTTC
CDR3 protein: CSGAESQSYNEQFF

J gene: TRBJ2-5
V gene: TRBV2
clone size: few
D gene: NA
CDR3 DNA: TGTGCCAGCGGGAGCATTCCAGAGACCCAGTACTTC
CDR3 protein: CASGSIPETQYF

J gene: TRBJ1-4
V gene: TRBV7-2
clone size: NA
D gene: TRBD1
CDR3 DNA: TGTGCCAGCAGCCCCTATTATACAGGACAGGAAGATGAAAAACTGTTTTTT
CDR3 protein: CASSPYYTGQEDEKLFF

J gene: TRBJ2-3
V gene: TRBV7-2
clone size: many
D gene: TRBD1
CDR3 DNA: TGTGCCAGCAGCTTAGGACCCCAGGGGGCGGAGGCAGATACGCAGTATTTT
CDR3 protein: CASSLGPQGAEADTQYF

J gene: TRBJ2-3
V gene: TRBV6-1
clone size: NA
D gene: NA
CDR3 DNA: TGTGCCAGCAGTGAACGGACGGGAGCTACGCAGTATTTT
CDR3 protein: CASSERTGATQYF

J gene: TRBJ1-5
V gene: TRBV28
clone size: few
D gene: TRBD1
CDR3 DNA: TGTGCCAGCACAACAGGGGGGCCCCAGCATTTT
CDR3 protein: CASTTGGPQHF

J gene: TRBJ2-1
V gene: TRBV6-6
clone size: once
D gene: TRBD1
CDR3 DNA: TGTGCCAGCAGTGCCTGGGACAGCGCGGGCGAGCAGTTCTTC
CDR3 protein: CASSAWDSAGEQFF

J gene: TRBJ2-5
V gene: TRBV20-1
clone size: NA
D gene: TRBD2
CDR3 DNA: TGCAGTGCTAGTAGTTGGCGGGAGCAAGAGACCCAGTACTTC
CDR3 protein: CSASSWREQETQYF

J gene: TRBJ2-3
V gene: TRBV7-2
clone size: NA
D gene: NA
CDR3 DNA: TGTGCCAGCAGCTTAGCTTGGGGTACGCAGTATTTT
CDR3 protein: CASSLAWGTQYF

J gene: TRBJ1-5
V gene: TRBV6-2/TRBV6-3
clone size: few
D gene: TRBD1
CDR3 DNA: TGTGCCAGCAGATCCTTGAACAATTACGACAGGGGCACCGGTAGGCCCCAGCATTTT
CDR3 protein: CASRSLNNYDRGTGRPQHF

J gene: TRBJ1-5
V gene: TRBV27
clone size: NA
D gene: NA
CDR3 DNA: TGTGCCAGCAGTTTGCAGGGCCCCGGGGGACAGCCCCAGCATTTT
CDR3 protein: CASSLQGPGGQPQHF

J gene: TRBJ2-5
V gene: TRBV6-5
clone size: NA
D gene: TRBD1
CDR3 DNA: TGTGCCAGCAGTTACTGGACAGGGGGAGGAGGGACCCAGTACTTC
CDR3 protein: CASSYWTGGGGTQYF

J gene: TRBJ1-6
V gene: TRBV11-3
clone size: NA
D gene: NA
CDR3 DNA: TGTGCCAGCAGCTTTTTGACAGACTCACCCCTCCACTTT
CDR3 protein: CASSFLTDSPLHF

J gene: TRBJ2-2
V gene: TRBV4-3
clone size: NA
D gene: NA
CDR3 DNA: TGCGCCAGCGGACCTCGCCTCCTTCGGAACACCGGGGAGCTGTTTTTT
CDR3 protein: CASGPRLLRNTGELFF

J gene: TRBJ1-5
V gene: TRBV29-1
clone size: NA
D gene: NA
CDR3 DNA: TGCAGCGGCCCCCGGGGACGCAATCAGCCCCAGCATTTT
CDR3 protein: CSGPRGRNQPQHF

J gene: TRBJ2-5
V gene: TRBV9
clone size: NA
D gene: TRBD2
CDR3 DNA: TGTGCCAGCAGCCCCTCTTTAGCGGGGGGGCTAGTAGGAGAGTCCCAGTACTTC
CDR3 protein: CASSPSLAGGLVGESQYF

J gene: TRBJ2-5
V gene: TRBV6-6
clone size: few
D gene: NA
CDR3 DNA: TGTGCCAGCAGTCCCAGGTCCACGCAAGAGACCCAGTACTTC
CDR3 protein: CASSPRSTQETQYF

J gene: TRBJ2-3
V gene: TRBV7-2
clone size: many
D gene: TRBD2
CDR3 DNA: TGTGCCAGCAGCCTACTAGCGGGGGCTAGCACAGATACGCAGTATTTT
CDR3 protein: CASSLLAGASTDTQYF

J gene: TRBJ1-2
V gene: TRBV20-1
clone size: NA
D gene: TRBD1
CDR3 DNA: TGCAGTGTCACTGCAGGGGGTGACTACACCTTC
CDR3 protein: CSVTAGGDYTF

J gene: TRBJ1-2
V gene: TRBV20-1
clone size: NA
D gene: NA
CDR3 DNA: TGCAGTGCTAGAGATCAGGGGAAGGGGGGTGGCTACACCTTC
CDR3 protein: CSARDQGKGGGYTF

J gene: TRBJ1-1
V gene: TRBV21-1
clone size: NA
D gene: NA
CDR3 DNA: TGTGCCAGCAGCAAGCGACTTGGGACGGTGGGAGATGAAGCTTTCTTT
CDR3 protein: CASSKRLGTVGDEAFF

J gene: TRBJ2-7
V gene: TRBV29-1
clone size: many
D gene: NA
CDR3 DNA: TGCAGCGGCGGAACGGTTGGGGGCGAGCAGTACTTC
CDR3 protein: CSGGTVGGEQYF

J gene: TRBJ2-5
V gene: TRBV29-1
clone size: few
D gene: NA
CDR3 DNA: TGCAGCGTTCTCGGCTTGCAAGAGACCCAGTACTTC
CDR3 protein: CSVLGLQETQYF

J gene: TRBJ1-1
V gene: TRBV28
clone size: few
D gene: NA
CDR3 DNA: TGTGCCAGCAAAAGCACAGGGTCCTCGGAAGCTTTCTTT
CDR3 protein: CASKSTGSSEAFF

J gene: TRBJ1-2
V gene: TRBV19
clone size: NA
D gene: TRBD1
CDR3 DNA: TGTGCCAGTACCCTAGGACAGGGAGAGAAGGGCTACACCTTC
CDR3 protein: CASTLGQGEKGYTF

J gene: TRBJ2-5
V gene: TRBV7-2
clone size: NA
D gene: NA
CDR3 DNA: TGTGCCAGCAGCTCACAGAGCAGGGAAGAGACCCAGTACTTC
CDR3 protein: CASSSQSREETQYF

J gene: TRBJ2-1
V gene: TRBV29-1
clone size: few
D gene: TRBD1
CDR3 DNA: TGCAGCGTCGGACAGGGGGAAGATGAGCAGTTCTTC
CDR3 protein: CSVGQGEDEQFF

J gene: TRBJ2-5
V gene: TRBV9
clone size: NA
D gene: NA
CDR3 DNA: TGTGCCAGCAGCGGAGGAAAGCAAGAGACCCAGCACTTC
CDR3 protein: CASSGGKQETQHF

J gene: TRBJ2-3
V gene: TRBV7-2
clone size: few
D gene: TRBD2
CDR3 DNA: TGTGCCAGCAGCGGGGGACTAGCGGGGAGCCAGTATTTT
CDR3 protein: CASSGGLAGSQYF

J gene: TRBJ1-2
V gene: TRBV14
clone size: NA
D gene: NA
CDR3 DNA: TGTGCCAGCAGCCAAGATCTGGGGGCCAACTATGGCTACACCTTC
CDR3 protein: CASSQDLGANYGYTF

J gene: TRBJ1-1
V gene: TRBV29-1
clone size: few
D gene: TRBD1
CDR3 DNA: TGCAGCGTTTCGACAGGGTGGGGAGCTTTCTTT
CDR3 protein: CSVSTGWGAFF